These 5 T cell receptor beta chains share one sample of origin, sequenced in a study of blood T cells in healthy people across ages. Using a J-beta primer mix together with a sample-barcoded 5' primer, a second PCR was run for roughly 7 to 12 cycles. One entry per CDR3 protein, called by TCRdb with MiXCR from the 5' RACE reads. This sample has fewer than 1 million distinct CDR3 sequences, with around two fifths found just once. Sequenced sample: blood. All receptors derive from a man between 60 and 75 years old in good health.

Comment on this clonotype: One end of the junction is discordant with germline, which a read error may explain. This chain connects TRBV4-3 to TRBJ2-3, with D perhaps given as TRBD1 or TRBD2 (5 bases each). CDR3 size: 15 residues. The germline V gene has CDR1 LGHNA and CDR2 YSLEER. CDR3 residues: CVSSQDSQDSDTQYF. Written as DNA, the CDR3 is TGCGTCAGCAGCCAAGACAGTCAGGACTCAGATACGCAGTATTTT.

This clonotype was counted between two and nine times. The chain carries TRBV7-2 and TRBJ2-3, with a tentative D call TRBD2 (5 bases). Trimming cost V 2 bases and J 0 bases, with 24 bases left between them. This CDR3 is 20 amino acids long. Germline CDR1 SGHTA, CDR2 FQGNSA. In DNA, the CDR3 is TGTGCCAGCAGCTTAAAAGCCCCCGCGTCCACGGGGATTAGCACAGATACGCAGTATTTT. Amino acid sequence: CASSLKAPASTGISTDTQYF.

This clonotype was recorded a few times. The V call is TRBV24-1, the J call TRBJ2-1; D possibly corresponds to TRBD2 (6 bases). V lost 3 bases to trimming and J lost 7 bases, with 21 bases between them. Germline V gene lookup returns CDR1 KGHDR and CDR2 SFDVKD. This CDR3 has 17 amino acids. CDR3 loop: CATSDPTDSGKFNEQFF. The CDR3 bases are TGTGCCACCAGTGATCCCACGGATAGCGGTAAATTTAATGAGCAGTTCTTC.

This clonotype was counted a few times. The CDR3 loop reads CASSPGQGKYNEQFF. CDR3 nucleotide sequence: TGTGCCAGCTCACCGGGACAGGGGAAATACAATGAGCAGTTCTTC. This chain links TRBV18 with TRBJ2-1; 10 positions match TRBD1. Looked up from germline, CDR1 is KGHSH and CDR2 is LQKENI. V gave up 3 bases and J gave up 4 bases; unmatched junction bases: 3. The length of the CDR3 is 15 residues.

This sequence joins TRBV12-3 or TRBV12-4 and TRBJ1-6; 7 bases match TRBD1. Losses at the gene ends were 7 bases for V and 7 bases for J; bases not matched to a gene: 7. The CDR3 is 14 residues long. This chain's CDR3 is CASNLDRLNSPLHF. As DNA, the CDR3 is TGTGCCAGCAACTTGGACAGGCTGAATTCACCCCTCCACTTT.